This T cell receptor (beta chain) was identified in a study of blood T cells in healthy people across ages. At the level of the study: Capture by template switching was about one barcoded beta molecule per two T cells.

Combining a sample-barcoded 5' primer with a J-beta primer mix, a second PCR ran for roughly 7 to 11 cycles. Each cDNA molecule, via a template-switch adaptor with 12 random nucleotides, was tagged. TCRdb used MiXCR to reprocess the 5' RACE reads, holding one entry per CDR3 protein. The sample consists of around 690,000 distinct CDR3 sequences, roughly three fifths of them appearing once. The CDR3 totals 13 residues. Trimming stripped 2 bases from V and 6 bases from J, with 8 bases between. CDR1 and CDR2 (germline): LGHDT, YNNKEL (reference sequence). The sequence was collected from a man aged 55-75 years in good health. V is TRBV3-1 and J is TRBJ2-1, with D possibly matching TRBD2 (5 bases). Source material: blood. The CDR3, as DNA: TGTGCCAGCAGCCAATCACGGGGCAATGAGCAGTTCTTC. It yields the protein CASSQSRGNEQFF.